This record covers a single T cell receptor (beta chain). Its specificity is unknown. Profiling relied on immunoSEQ multiplex PCR, and the TCRdb table lists in-frame clones only, not all of them. The data show 65,000 to 75,000 clones, with roughly 90% seen just once and more than 1% held by the top ten. The data are from a study of OX40 agonist ivuxolimab in advanced cancers. The study, taken as a whole, reports: Average numbers of expanded clones were greater in CD8+ T cells than in CD4+.

The sampling schedule covered blood at baseline, cycle 4 day 1, and cycle 7 day 1. V was cut by 4 bases and J by 0 bases, with 10 bases left in between. This CDR3 region has 15 residues. Germline CDR1 reads SNHLY; CDR2 reads FYNNEI. Here the sequenced sample was CD4+ or CD8+ T cells sorted from blood, taken in a trial of the OX40 agonist ivuxolimab. The chain joins TRBV2 to TRBJ1-5; maybe TRBD1 (5 bases). This TCR was sampled from an adult with an advanced solid tumor such as melanoma, head and neck, liver or kidney cancer. The chain's CDR3 is CASSGQGDSNQPQHF. The CDR3 nucleotides read TGTGCCAGCAGTGGCCAGGGTGATAGCAATCAGCCCCAGCATTTT.